This TCR beta chain is drawn from a study of relationships among human T cell subsets. The CDR3 length is 17 residues. Trimming left V 4 bases short and J 1 base short, with 19 bases between. Germline lookup yields CDR1 KGHSH and CDR2 LQKENI. Semiquantitative ARM-PCR amplified T cell receptor alpha and beta CDR3 regions from mRNA. Exponential amplification used communal superprimers after tagged nested gene-specific primers in ARM-PCR. Using its own MiXCR run on the multiplex PCR reads, TCRdb lists one record per CDR3 protein. The top ten hold 40% to 50% of the sample, which has 2,000 to 2,500 distinct CDR3 sequences, approximately 40% seen once.

This chain joins TRBV18 and TRBJ2-5; D ambiguous. Sequenced: activated T cells sorted from blood. This sample's subset: CD45RA-RO-CD69+ activated T cells. The source is a man aged 40-50 years in good health. CDR3 coding DNA: TGTGCCAGCTCACGGAGAGACCCAGTAGCCCTCCAAGAGACCCAGTACTTC. Translation: CASSRRDPVALQETQYF.